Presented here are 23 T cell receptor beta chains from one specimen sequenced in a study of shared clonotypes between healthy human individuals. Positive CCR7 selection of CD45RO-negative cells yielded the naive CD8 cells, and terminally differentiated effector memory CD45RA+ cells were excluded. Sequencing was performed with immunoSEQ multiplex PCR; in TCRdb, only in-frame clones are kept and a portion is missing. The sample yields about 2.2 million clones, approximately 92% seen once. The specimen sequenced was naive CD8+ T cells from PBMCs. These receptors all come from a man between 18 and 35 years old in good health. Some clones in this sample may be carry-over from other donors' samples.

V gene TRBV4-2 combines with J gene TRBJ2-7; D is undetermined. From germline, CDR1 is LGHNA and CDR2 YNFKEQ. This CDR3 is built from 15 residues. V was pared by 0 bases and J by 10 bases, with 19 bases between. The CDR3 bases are TGTGCCAGCAGCCAAGATTATGCCACCACAGAATCCCAGTACTTC. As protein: CASSQDYATTESQYF.

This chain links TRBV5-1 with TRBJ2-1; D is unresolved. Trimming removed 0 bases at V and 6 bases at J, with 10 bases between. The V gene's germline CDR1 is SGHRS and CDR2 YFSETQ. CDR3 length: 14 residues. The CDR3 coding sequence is TGCGCCAGCAGCTTGGCCGGGTCAGGCAATGAGCAGTTCTTC. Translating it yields CASSLAGSGNEQFF.

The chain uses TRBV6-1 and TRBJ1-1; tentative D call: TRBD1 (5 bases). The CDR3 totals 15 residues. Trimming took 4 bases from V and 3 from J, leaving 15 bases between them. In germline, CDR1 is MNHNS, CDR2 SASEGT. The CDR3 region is CASSGDYRLDTEAFF. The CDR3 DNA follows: TGTGCCAGCAGTGGAGACTACAGGTTAGACACTGAAGCTTTCTTT.

The CDR3 reads CASSMGSGYTEAFF. The DNA for the CDR3 is TGTGCCAGTAGTATGGGCTCAGGGTACACTGAAGCTTTCTTT. V usage is TRBV19 and J usage is TRBJ1-1, with D possibly TRBD1 on 5 matching bases. The V and J ends lost 3 bases and 3 bases respectively, with 11 bases between them. The CDR3 has 14 residues. CDR1 and CDR2 (germline): LNHDA, SQIVND (reference sequence).

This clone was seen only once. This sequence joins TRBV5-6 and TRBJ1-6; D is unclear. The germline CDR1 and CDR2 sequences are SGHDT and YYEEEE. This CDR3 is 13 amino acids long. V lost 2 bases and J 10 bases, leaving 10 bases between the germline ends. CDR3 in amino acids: CASSFNSGSPLHF. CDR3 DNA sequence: TGTGCCAGCAGCTTTAATTCGGGGTCACCCCTCCACTTT.

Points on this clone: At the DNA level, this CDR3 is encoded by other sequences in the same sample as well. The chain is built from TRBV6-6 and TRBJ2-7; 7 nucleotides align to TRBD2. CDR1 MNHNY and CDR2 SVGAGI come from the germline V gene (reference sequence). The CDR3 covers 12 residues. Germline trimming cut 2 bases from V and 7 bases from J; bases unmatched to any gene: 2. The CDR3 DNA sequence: TGTGCCAGCAGTTACCCCGGGAGGGAGCAGTACTTC. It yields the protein CASSYPGREQYF.

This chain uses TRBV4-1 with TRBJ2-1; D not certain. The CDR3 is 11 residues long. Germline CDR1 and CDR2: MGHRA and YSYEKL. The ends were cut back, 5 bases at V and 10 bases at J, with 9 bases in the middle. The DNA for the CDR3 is TGCGCCAGCAGCAGCTCGGACGAGCAGTTCTTC. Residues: CASSSSDEQFF.

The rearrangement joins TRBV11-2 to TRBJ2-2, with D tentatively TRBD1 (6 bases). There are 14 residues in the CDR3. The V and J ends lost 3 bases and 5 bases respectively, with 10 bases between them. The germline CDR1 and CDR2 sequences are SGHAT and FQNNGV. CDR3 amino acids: CASSFQGNTGELFF. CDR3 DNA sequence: TGTGCCAGCAGCTTCCAGGGGAATACCGGGGAGCTGTTTTTT.

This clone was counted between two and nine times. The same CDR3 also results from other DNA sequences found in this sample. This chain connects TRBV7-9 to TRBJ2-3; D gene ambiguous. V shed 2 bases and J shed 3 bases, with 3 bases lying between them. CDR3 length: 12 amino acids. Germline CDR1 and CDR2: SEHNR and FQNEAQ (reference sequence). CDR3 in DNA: TGTGCCAGCAGCTTAAGTACAGATACGCAGTATTTT. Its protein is CASSLSTDTQYF.

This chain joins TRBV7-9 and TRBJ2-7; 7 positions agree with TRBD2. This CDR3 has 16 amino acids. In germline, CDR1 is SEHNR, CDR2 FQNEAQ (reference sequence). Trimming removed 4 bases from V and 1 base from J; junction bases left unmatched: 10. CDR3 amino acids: CASSSLGGLDSYEQYF. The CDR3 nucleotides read TGTGCCAGCAGCTCCCTCGGCGGACTAGATTCCTACGAGCAGTACTTC.

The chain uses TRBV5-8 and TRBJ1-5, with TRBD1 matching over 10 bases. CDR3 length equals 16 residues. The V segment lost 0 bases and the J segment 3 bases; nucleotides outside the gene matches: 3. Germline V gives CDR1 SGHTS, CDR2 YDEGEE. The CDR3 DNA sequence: TGTGCCAGCAGCTTGGTAGGACAGGGGGACAATCAGCCCCAGCATTTT. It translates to CASSLVGQGDNQPQHF.

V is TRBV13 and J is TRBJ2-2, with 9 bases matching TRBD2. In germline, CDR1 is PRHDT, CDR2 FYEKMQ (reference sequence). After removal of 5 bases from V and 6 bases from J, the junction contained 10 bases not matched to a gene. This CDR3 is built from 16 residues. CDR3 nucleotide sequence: TGTGCCAGCAGCGCGGGACTAGCAGACGCCGCCGGGGAGCTGTTTTTT. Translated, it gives CASSAGLADAAGELFF.

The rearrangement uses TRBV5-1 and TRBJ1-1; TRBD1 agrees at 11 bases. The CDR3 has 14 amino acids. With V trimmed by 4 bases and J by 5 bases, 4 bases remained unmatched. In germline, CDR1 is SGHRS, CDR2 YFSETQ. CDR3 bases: TGCGCCAGCAGCCTCTGGGACAGGGGGACTGAAGCTTTCTTT. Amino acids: CASSLWDRGTEAFF.

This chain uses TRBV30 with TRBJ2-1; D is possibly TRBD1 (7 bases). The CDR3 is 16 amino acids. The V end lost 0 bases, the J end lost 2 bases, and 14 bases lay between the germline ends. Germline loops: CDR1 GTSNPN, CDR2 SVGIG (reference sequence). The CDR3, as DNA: TGTGCCTGGAGTGTACTCCCAGGGGGGACCTACAATGAGCAGTTCTTC. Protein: CAWSVLPGGTYNEQFF.

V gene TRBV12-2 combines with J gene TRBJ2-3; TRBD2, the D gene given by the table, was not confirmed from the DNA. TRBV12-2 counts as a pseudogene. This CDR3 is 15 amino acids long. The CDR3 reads CASRLVRRIQDTQYF. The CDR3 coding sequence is TGTGCAAGTCGCTTAGTTCGGAGGATTCAAGATACGCAGTATTTT.

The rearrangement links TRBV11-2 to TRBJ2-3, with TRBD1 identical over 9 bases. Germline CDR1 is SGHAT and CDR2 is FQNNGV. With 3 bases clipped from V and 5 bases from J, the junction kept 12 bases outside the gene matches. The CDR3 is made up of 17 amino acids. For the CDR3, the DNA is TGTGCCAGCAGCTTCCTAACCGGGACAGGGAACGGAGATACGCAGTATTTT. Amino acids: CASSFLTGTGNGDTQYF.

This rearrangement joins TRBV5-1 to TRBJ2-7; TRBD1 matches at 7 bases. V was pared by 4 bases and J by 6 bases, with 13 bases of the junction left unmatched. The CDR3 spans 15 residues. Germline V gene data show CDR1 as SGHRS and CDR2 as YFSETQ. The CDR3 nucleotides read TGCGCCAGCAGCCCACCCGGGACAGCCACATTCGAGCAGTACTTC. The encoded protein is CASSPPGTATFEQYF. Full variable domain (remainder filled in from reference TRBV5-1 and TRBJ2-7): KAGVTQTPRYLIKTRGQQVTLSCSPISGHRSVSWYQQTPGQGLQFLFEYFSETQRNKGNFPGRFSGRQFSNSRSEMNVSTLELGDSALYLCASSPPGTATFEQYFGPGTRLTVT.

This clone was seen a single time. Here the CDR3 reads CASSLRAPGASEAFF. CDR3 coding DNA: TGTGCCAGCAGCTTAAGGGCTCCAGGGGCCTCTGAAGCTTTCTTT. The chain uses TRBV11-2 and TRBJ1-1, with D maybe TRBD1 (6 bases). Germline V lookup: CDR1 SGHAT, CDR2 FQNNGV. The CDR3 contains 15 residues. Deletions cut 2 bases from V and 6 bases from J, with 16 bases between.

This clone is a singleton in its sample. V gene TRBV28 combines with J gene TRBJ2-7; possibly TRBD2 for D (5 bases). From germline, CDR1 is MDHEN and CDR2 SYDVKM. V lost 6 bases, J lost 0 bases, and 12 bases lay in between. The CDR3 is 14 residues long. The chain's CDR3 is CASSPLAVSYEQYF. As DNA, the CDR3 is TGTGCCAGCAGCCCGCTAGCCGTCTCCTACGAGCAGTACTTC.

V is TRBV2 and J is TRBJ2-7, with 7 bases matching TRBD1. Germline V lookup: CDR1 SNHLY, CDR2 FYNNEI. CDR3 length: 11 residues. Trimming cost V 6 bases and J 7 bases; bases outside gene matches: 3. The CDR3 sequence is CASRAGGEQYF. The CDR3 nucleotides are TGTGCCAGCAGGGCAGGGGGAGAGCAGTACTTC. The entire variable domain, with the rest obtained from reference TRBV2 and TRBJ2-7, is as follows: EPEVTQTPSHQVTQMGQEVILRCVPISNHLYFYWYRQILGQKVEFLVSFYNNEISEKSEIFDDQFSVERPDGSNFTLKIRSTKLEDSAMYFCASRAGGEQYFGPGTRLTVT.

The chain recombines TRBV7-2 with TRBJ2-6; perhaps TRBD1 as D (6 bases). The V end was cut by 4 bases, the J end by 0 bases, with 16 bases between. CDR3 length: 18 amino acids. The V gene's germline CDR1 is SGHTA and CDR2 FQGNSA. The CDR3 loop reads CASSSPPGQTSGANVLTF. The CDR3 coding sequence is TGTGCCAGCAGCTCCCCCCCCGGACAGACCTCTGGGGCCAACGTCCTGACTTTC.

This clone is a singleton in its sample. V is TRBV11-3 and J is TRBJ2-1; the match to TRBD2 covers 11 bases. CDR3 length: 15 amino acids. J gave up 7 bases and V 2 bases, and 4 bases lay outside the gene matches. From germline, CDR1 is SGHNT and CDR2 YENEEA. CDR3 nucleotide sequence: TGTGCCAGCAGCTTAACCGGGACTAGCGGTAATGAGCAGTTCTTC. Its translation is CASSLTGTSGNEQFF.

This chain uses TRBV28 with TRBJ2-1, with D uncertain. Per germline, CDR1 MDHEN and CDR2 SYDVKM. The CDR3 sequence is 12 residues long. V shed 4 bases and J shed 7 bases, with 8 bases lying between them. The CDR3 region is CASSYAENEQFF. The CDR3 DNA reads TGTGCCAGCAGTTATGCGGAGAATGAGCAGTTCTTC.